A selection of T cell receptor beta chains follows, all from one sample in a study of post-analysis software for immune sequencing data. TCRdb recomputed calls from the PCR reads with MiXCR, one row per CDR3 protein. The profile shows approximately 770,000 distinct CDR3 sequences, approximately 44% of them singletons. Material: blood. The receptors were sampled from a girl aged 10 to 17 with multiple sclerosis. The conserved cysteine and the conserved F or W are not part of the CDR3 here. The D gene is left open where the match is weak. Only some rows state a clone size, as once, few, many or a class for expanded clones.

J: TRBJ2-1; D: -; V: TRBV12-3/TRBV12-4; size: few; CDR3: ASSSDHNEQF
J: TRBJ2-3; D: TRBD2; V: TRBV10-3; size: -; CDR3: AIRTRTSGSLDTQY
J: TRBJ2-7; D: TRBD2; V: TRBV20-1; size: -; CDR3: SATGTSPYEQY
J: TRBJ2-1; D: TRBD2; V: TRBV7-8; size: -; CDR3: ASSGGGGREEQF
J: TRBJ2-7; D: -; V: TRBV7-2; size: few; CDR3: ASRKSPVLVEQY
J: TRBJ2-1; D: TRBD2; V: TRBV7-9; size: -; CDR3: ANSPTSGSSYNEQF
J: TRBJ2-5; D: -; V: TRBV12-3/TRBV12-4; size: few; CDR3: ASGWGDVRKETQY
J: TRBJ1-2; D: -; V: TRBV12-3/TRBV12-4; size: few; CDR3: ASSSGPAPLYGYT
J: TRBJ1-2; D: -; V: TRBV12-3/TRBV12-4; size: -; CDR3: ASSLLPGDGYT
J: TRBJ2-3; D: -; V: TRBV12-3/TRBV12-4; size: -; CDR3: ASSLISSRDTQY
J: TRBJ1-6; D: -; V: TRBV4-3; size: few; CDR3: ASSQEGRSPLH
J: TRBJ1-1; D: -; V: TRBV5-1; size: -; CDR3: ASSLADRATEAF
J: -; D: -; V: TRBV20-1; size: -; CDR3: SGQEKETQY
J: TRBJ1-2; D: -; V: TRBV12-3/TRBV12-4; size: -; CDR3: ASSWGAYGYT
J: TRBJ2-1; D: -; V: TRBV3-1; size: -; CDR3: ASSQVGAGTLSYNEQF
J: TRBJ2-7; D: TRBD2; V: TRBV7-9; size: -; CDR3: ASSPRAGSREQY
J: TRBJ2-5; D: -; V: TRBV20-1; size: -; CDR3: SAVKETQY
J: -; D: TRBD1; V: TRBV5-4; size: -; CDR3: ASSRGGTGLSEQY
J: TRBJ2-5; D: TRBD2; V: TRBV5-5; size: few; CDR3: ASSTNNGRGAQETQY
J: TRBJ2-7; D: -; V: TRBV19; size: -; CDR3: ASRGAIGSYEQY